The 32 T cell receptor beta chains given below trace back to one sample, sequenced in a study of radiation and T cells in renal cell carcinoma. Generated by immunoSEQ multiplex PCR, the TCRdb table keeps only in-frame clones and is missing some. The sample has 87,000 or so clones, approximately 86% seen once. Time point given: baseline pretreatment blood. Documented treatment: 15 Gy SBRT to primary tumor, nephrectomy 4 weeks later. The sample consisted of blood, taken from a patient whose treatment included radiotherapy and nephrectomy. The origin of the receptors is a man aged 45-65 years with renal cell carcinoma.

This sequence joins TRBV2 and TRBJ2-5, with D perhaps matching TRBD1 or TRBD2 (5 bases each). CDR1 SNHLY and CDR2 FYNNEI come from the germline V gene. The V and J ends lost 5 bases and 5 bases respectively, with 15 bases between them. This CDR3 comprises 14 residues. The CDR3 nucleotides read TGTGCCAGCAGTTGGGGGAAACCCGCGGAGACCCAGTACTTC. Protein sequence: CASSWGKPAETQYF.

V gene TRBV28 combines with J gene TRBJ2-7, with 8 bases that match TRBD1. The length of the CDR3 is 14 residues. The germline CDR1 and CDR2 sequences are MDHEN and SYDVKM. Unmatched junction bases numbered 8, after V lost 4 bases and J lost 6 bases. This CDR3 reads CASSSPTGEVEQYF. CDR3 nucleotide sequence: TGTGCCAGCAGTTCCCCGACAGGGGAAGTCGAGCAGTACTTC.

This sequence joins TRBV7-6 and TRBJ2-7, with D tentatively TRBD1 (6 bases). The CDR3 length is 13 residues. Germline assignment: CDR1 SGHVS and CDR2 FNYEAQ. The V end was cut by 5 bases, the J end by 5 bases, with 13 bases between. CDR3 in amino acids: CASSTREGDEQYF. The CDR3 DNA is TGTGCCAGCAGCACACGAGAGGGGGACGAGCAGTACTTC.

The chain recombines TRBV12-5 with TRBJ2-7; possibly TRBD1 for D (5 bases). From germline, CDR1 is LGHNT and CDR2 FRNRAP. CDR3 length: 14 residues. Between the trimmed V and J ends, which lost 4 bases and 2 bases, there was a span of 12 bases. CDR3 sequence: CASGSETAPYEQYF. The CDR3 bases are TGTGCTAGTGGTTCAGAGACAGCCCCCTACGAGCAGTACTTC.

The CDR3 DNA sequence: TGTGCCAGCAGCGCTAGCGGGAGCGCATCTGGGGAGCAGTACTTC. Amino acids: CASSASGSASGEQYF. The J gene is TRBJ2-7, the V gene TRBV9, with TRBD2 matching 10 bases. The CDR3 is 15 residues long. The germline CDR1 and CDR2 sequences are SGDLS and YYNGEE. V gave up 3 bases and J gave up 7 bases; unmatched junction bases: 10.

The CDR3 reads CATSRGTTGRNEQFF. The CDR3 coding sequence is TGTGCCACCAGCAGAGGAACAACAGGGAGGAATGAGCAGTTCTTC. V is TRBV15 and J is TRBJ2-1; possibly TRBD1 or TRBD2 for D (6 bases each). The germline gives CDR1 LNHNV, CDR2 YYDKDF (reference sequence). V was shortened by 1 base and J by 7 bases, with 14 bases between the two germline ends. CDR3 length: 15 amino acids.

The rearrangement uses TRBV18 and TRBJ1-4, with D hard to call. The CDR3 runs 13 residues. The germline V gene encodes CDR1 KGHSH and CDR2 LQKENI. The ends were cut back, 3 bases at V and 12 bases at J, with 14 bases in the middle. DNA of the CDR3: TGTGCCAGCTCACCCGCCCCGCGGGAGGAACTGTTTTTT. Protein sequence: CASSPAPREELFF.

The chain has TRBV5-1 and TRBJ2-3; D call uncertain. The CDR3 totals 12 residues. Per germline, CDR1 SGHRS and CDR2 YFSETQ. V was trimmed by 4 bases and J by 4 bases, leaving 7 bases between them. CDR3 in DNA: TGCGCCAGCAGCCCCCCCGCAGATACGCAGTATTTT. Amino acid sequence: CASSPPADTQYF. Complete variable domain (other parts from reference TRBV5-1 and TRBJ2-3): KAGVTQTPRYLIKTRGQQVTLSCSPISGHRSVSWYQQTPGQGLQFLFEYFSETQRNKGNFPGRFSGRQFSNSRSEMNVSTLELGDSALYLCASSPPADTQYFGPGTRLTVL.

The chain joins TRBV2 to TRBJ2-7, with 11 nucleotides matching TRBD2. CDR3 length: 15 residues. The V and J ends lost 0 bases and 7 bases, in that order; junction bases with no gene match: 5. Germline V gene lookup returns CDR1 SNHLY and CDR2 FYNNEI. In nucleotides, the CDR3 is TGTGCCAGCAGTGAAGCTAGCGGGAGGGCAGAAGAGCAGTACTTC. Residues: CASSEASGRAEEQYF.

This chain uses TRBV7-9 with TRBJ2-1, with D unclear. Germline CDR1 is SEHNR and CDR2 is FQNEAQ (reference sequence). Deletions cut 8 bases from V and 0 bases from J, with 11 bases between. CDR3 length: 14 amino acids. The CDR3 nucleotides read TGTGCCAGCGTAACCCCGAGCTCCTACAATGAGCAGTTCTTC. It translates to CASVTPSSYNEQFF.

The chain carries TRBV10-1 and TRBJ2-7, with 9 bases lining up with TRBD2. The CDR3 has 13 residues. The trim removed 2 bases at V and 4 bases at J, leaving 0 bases unmatched. CDR1 and CDR2 from the germline V gene are WNHNN and SYGVQD (reference sequence). CDR3 amino acids: CASSESGRYEQYF. CDR3 nucleotide sequence: TGCGCCAGCAGTGAGAGCGGGAGGTACGAGCAGTACTTC.

The chain has TRBV4-3 and TRBJ1-6, with D possibly TRBD1 on 5 matching bases. CDR1 and CDR2 from the germline V gene are LGHNA and YSLEER. There are 16 residues in the CDR3. Trimming shortened V by 1 base and J by 6 bases, and 13 bases separated the two germline ends. The chain's CDR3 is CASSQGARGSNSPLHF. In nucleotides, the CDR3 is TGCGCCAGCAGCCAAGGGGCTCGGGGCAGTAATTCACCCCTCCACTTT.

The chain combines TRBV6-5 with TRBJ1-4; weak D call: TRBD1 (6 bases). The V and J ends lost 5 bases and 7 bases respectively, with 14 bases between them. The CDR3 contains 14 residues. Germline CDR1 MNHEY, CDR2 SVGAGI. CDR3 region: CASSTAEGVEKLFF. The CDR3 DNA sequence: TGTGCCAGCAGTACGGCGGAGGGGGTTGAAAAACTGTTTTTT.

The rearrangement links TRBV4-3 to TRBJ1-2, with a possible D match to TRBD1 (6 bases). Germline V gene data show CDR1 as LGHNA and CDR2 as YSLEER. Between the trimmed V and J ends, which lost 1 base and 8 bases, there was a span of 11 bases. CDR3 length equals 13 residues. DNA for the CDR3: TGCGCCAGCAGCCAAGGCCGGGGGGCGGGCTACACCTTC. As protein: CASSQGRGAGYTF.

The J gene is TRBJ2-3, the V gene TRBV7-2; 10 bases map to TRBD2. The V segment lost 5 bases and the J segment 4 bases; nucleotides outside the gene matches: 9. The CDR3 loop spans 16 amino acids. The V gene's germline CDR1 is SGHTA and CDR2 FQGNSA. The CDR3 DNA sequence: TGTGCCAGCAGCCGACGTAGCGGGGGGAGGGCAGATACGCAGTATTTT. Translated: CASSRRSGGRADTQYF.

This chain joins TRBV7-2 and TRBJ2-7; D is unclear. V gave up 1 base and J gave up 3 bases, with 13 bases separating them. The CDR3 has 15 amino acids. The germline CDR1 and CDR2 sequences are SGHTA and FQGNSA. The CDR3 reads CASSLVLDFIYEQYF. The CDR3, as DNA: TGTGCCAGCAGCTTAGTACTTGACTTTATCTACGAGCAGTACTTC.

The chain carries TRBV2 and TRBJ2-7; D may be TRBD1 (6 bases). CDR3 length: 16 amino acids. The germline V gene encodes CDR1 SNHLY and CDR2 FYNNEI. V gave up 1 base and J gave up 2 bases, with 15 bases separating them. CDR3 sequence: CASSEGGTTSTYEQYF. CDR3 nucleotide sequence: TGTGCCAGCAGTGAAGGAGGGACAACATCTACCTACGAGCAGTACTTC.

This clone was counted a few times. V gene TRBV19 combines with J gene TRBJ2-1; 9 bases map to TRBD2. In germline, CDR1 is LNHDA, CDR2 SQIVND (reference sequence). The V and J ends lost 4 bases and 7 bases, in that order; junction bases with no gene match: 8. CDR3 length equals 15 residues. The CDR3 loop reads CASSKGTSPLNEQFF. The CDR3 DNA sequence: TGTGCCAGTAGTAAGGGGACTAGCCCGCTGAATGAGCAGTTCTTC.

This chain joins TRBV15 and TRBJ2-4; D uncertain. The V gene lost 0 bases and the J gene lost 5 bases, with 14 bases spanning the gap. This CDR3 has 16 residues. Germline loops: CDR1 LNHNV, CDR2 YYDKDF (reference sequence). CDR3 sequence: CATSRDSAIFENIQYF. The CDR3 coding sequence is TGTGCCACCAGCAGAGATTCGGCTATTTTTGAAAACATTCAGTACTTC.

V gene TRBV7-2 combines with J gene TRBJ2-6; D is ambiguous. The CDR3 runs 13 residues. Germline CDR1 is SGHTA and CDR2 is FQGNSA. V was clipped by 2 bases and J by 4 bases, with 3 bases between them. The DNA for the CDR3 is TGTGCCAGCAGCTTACCCGGGGCCAACGTCCTGACTTTC. Translating it yields CASSLPGANVLTF.

A remark on this clone: Within the sample, other DNA sequences also encode this same CDR3. The chain has TRBV5-4 and TRBJ2-3; D is unclear. CDR1 and CDR2 (germline): SGHNT, YYREEE (reference sequence). This CDR3 is 13 amino acids long. Trimming cost V 1 base and J 0 bases, with 3 bases left between them. This CDR3 reads CASSLFSTDTQYF. For the CDR3, the DNA is TGTGCCAGCAGCTTGTTCAGCACAGATACGCAGTATTTT.

Concerning this clone itself: Distinct nucleotide sequences in the sample also encode this CDR3. Here the CDR3 reads CASSLQGAYNEQFF. The DNA of the CDR3 is TGTGCCAGCAGCTTACAGGGGGCGTACAATGAGCAGTTCTTC. The chain recombines TRBV7-2 with TRBJ2-1, with 8 bases fitting TRBD1. Germline CDR1 is SGHTA and CDR2 is FQGNSA. With 2 bases clipped from V and 4 bases from J, the junction kept 1 base outside the gene matches. There are 14 residues in the CDR3.

The CDR3 nucleotides read TGTGCCAGCAGCGGGCGACAGGGAGGCAACGAGCAGTACTTC. Translating gives CASSGRQGGNEQYF. This chain links TRBV5-4 with TRBJ2-7; D might be TRBD1 (7 bases). The germline V gene encodes CDR1 SGHNT and CDR2 YYREEE (reference sequence). The CDR3 has 14 residues. With 4 bases removed from V and 5 bases from J, the gap between germline ends came to 16 bases.

This clone has more than one count but fewer than ten. This chain connects TRBV30 to TRBJ1-1; the D is unclear. The germline gives CDR1 GTSNPN, CDR2 SVGIG (reference sequence). The CDR3 has 11 amino acids. The germline V and J ends were trimmed by 3 bases and 1 base, with 3 bases remaining between them. CDR3 protein: CAWRTNTEAFF. The DNA of the CDR3 is TGTGCCTGGAGAACGAACACTGAAGCTTTCTTT. Using reference TRBV30 and TRBJ1-1 for the parts outside the CDR3, the full variable domain is SQTIHQWPATLVQPVGSPLSLECTVEGTSNPNLYWYRQAAGRGLQLLFYSVGIGQISSEVPQNLSASRPQDRQFILSSKKLLLSDSGFYLCAWRTNTEAFFGQGTRLTVV.

The genes are TRBV18 and TRBJ2-1; either TRBD1 or TRBD2 may fit D (5 bases each). Germline loops: CDR1 KGHSH, CDR2 LQKENI. This CDR3 region has 14 residues. Trimming took 1 base from V and 5 from J, leaving 9 bases between them. The CDR3 sequence is CASSPRDGDNEQFF. CDR3 coding DNA: TGTGCCAGCTCACCACGGGACGGAGACAATGAGCAGTTCTTC.

This chain connects TRBV7-3 to TRBJ2-2; TRBD2 matches at 12 bases. Unmatched junction bases numbered 10, after V lost 5 bases and J lost 6 bases. Germline V gene lookup returns CDR1 SGHTA and CDR2 FQGTGA. The length of the CDR3 is 17 residues. The CDR3 region is CASSPSTSGRGSGELFF. The CDR3 region has the DNA TGTGCCAGCAGCCCGTCGACTAGCGGGAGAGGCTCCGGGGAGCTGTTTTTT.

This clone was counted a single time. The V call is TRBV5-1, the J call TRBJ2-5; D possibly corresponds to TRBD1 (5 bases). The DNA matches TRBJ2-7 better at its end, which makes the J call doubtful. CDR3 length equals 16 residues. In germline, CDR1 is SGHRS, CDR2 YFSETQ. In nucleotides, the CDR3 is TGCGCCAGCAGCTTGATCCCATCGACAGTCGACTACGAGCAGTACTTC. It translates to CASSLIPSTVDYEQYF.

The rearrangement uses TRBV6-6 and TRBJ1-2, with no clear D. This CDR3 spans 13 amino acids. The germline V and J ends were trimmed by 5 bases and 6 bases, with 13 bases remaining between them. The germline CDR1 and CDR2 sequences are MNHNY and SVGAGI (reference sequence). The CDR3 region is CASSPGLMDGYTF. As DNA, the CDR3 is TGTGCCAGCAGTCCCGGTCTAATGGATGGCTACACCTTC.

This clone has more than one count but fewer than ten. This chain joins TRBV21-1 and TRBJ2-1; TRBD1, the table's D call, lacks a check against the DNA. TRBV21-1 is noted as a pseudogene. CDR3 size: 13 residues. CDR3 nucleotides: TGTGCCAGCAGCAAAGAGTCAGGGAATGAGCAGTTCTTC. Translation: CASSKESGNEQFF.

The chain links TRBV4-1 to TRBJ2-7; the D gene is possibly TRBD2 (6 bases). Germline V lookup: CDR1 MGHRA, CDR2 YSYEKL. V was clipped by 3 bases and J by 3 bases, with 9 bases between them. The CDR3 has 13 residues. In DNA, the CDR3 is TGCGCCAGCAGCCACGGGGGAGACTACGAGCAGTACTTC. Its protein is CASSHGGDYEQYF.

The DNA for the CDR3 is TGTGCCAGCAGCTACGTTAGGGGGCCCGACACTGAAGCTTTCTTT. Translation: CASSYVRGPDTEAFF. The chain couples TRBV7-9 to TRBJ1-1; 7 nucleotides line up with TRBD1. The CDR3 runs to 15 residues. Trimming took 4 bases from V and 3 from J; bases not matched to a gene: 8. The germline V gene encodes CDR1 SEHNR and CDR2 FQNEAQ (reference sequence).

On this clone: The junction and the germline gene differ at one end; a read error may be behind it. The chain combines TRBV2 with TRBJ2-5; D not certain. Germline assignment: CDR1 SNHLY and CDR2 FYNNEI. This CDR3 contains 12 residues. The CDR3 loop reads CASSWWRETQYF. The CDR3 region has the DNA TGCGCCAGCAGTTGGTGGCGGGAGACCCAGTACTTC.